A single sample is the source of the 28 T cell receptor beta chains below, sequenced in a study of blood T cell repertoires in COVID-19. The method was immunoSEQ multiplex PCR; TCRdb's version includes in-frame clones alone and lacks a portion of them. Here the sample spans about 360,000 clones, 86% being singletons. Material: peripheral blood. Receptor source: an older woman with COVID-19, enrolled during active disease.

The rearrangement links TRBV10-3 to TRBJ2-3; TRBD2 matches 11 bases. V lost 2 bases and J lost 0; bases outside the gene matches: 4. Germline-derived CDR1 and CDR2 are ENHRY and SYGVKD. This CDR3 is 17 amino acids long. CDR3 sequence (DNA): TGTGCCATCAGTGAGACGGGGACTAGCGGAAGCACAGATACGCAGTATTTT. Its protein product is CAISETGTSGSTDTQYF.

Points on this clone: The same CDR3 can be traced to other DNA sequences in this sample. CDR3 residues: CASSLGTGSGYTF. The DNA for the CDR3 is TGTGCCAGCAGTTTGGGGACAGGGAGTGGCTACACCTTC. The chain employs TRBV27 and TRBJ1-2; 9 nucleotides match TRBD1. Trimming at V came to 3 bases and at J to 7 bases, leaving 3 bases not matched to a gene. The CDR3 length is 13 residues. CDR1 is MNHEY, CDR2 SMNVEV, per germline (reference sequence).

V and J are TRBV6-4 and TRBJ1-1; no reliable D call. This CDR3 is built from 13 residues. Trimming removed 3 bases from V and 2 bases from J, with 7 bases in between. The germline CDR1 and CDR2 sequences are MRHNA and SNTAGT. The CDR3 nucleotides read TGTGCCAGCAGTGATAACAGAAACACTGAAGCTTTCTTT. Protein product: CASSDNRNTEAFF.

The chain carries TRBV20-1 and TRBJ2-7; D unresolved. V lost 3 bases to trimming and J lost 0 bases, with 12 bases between them. This CDR3 has 14 amino acids. Germline V lookup: CDR1 DFQATT, CDR2 SNEGSKA (reference sequence). The DNA of the CDR3 is TGCAGTGCTAGTACGTTACTAAACTCCTACGAGCAGTACTTC. Translated: CSASTLLNSYEQYF.

This chain links TRBV23-1 with TRBJ1-1; 9 nucleotides align to TRBD1. TRBV23-1 is assigned to the ORF class and has an uncertain function. Trimming removed 2 bases from V and 0 bases from J; junction bases left unmatched: 13. The CDR3 is made up of 19 amino acids. Written as DNA, the CDR3 is TGCGCCAGCAGTCAAAGGACAGGGGTCCTTAGGCTCATGAACACTGAAGCTTTCTTT. Translated: CASSQRTGVLRLMNTEAFF.

The V call is TRBV4-2, the J call TRBJ2-3; 9 positions match TRBD1. This CDR3 contains 20 residues. From germline, CDR1 is LGHNA and CDR2 YNFKEQ. V lost 3 bases to trimming and J lost 5 bases; unmatched junction nucleotides: 21. CDR3 coding DNA: TGTGCCAGCAGCCAGGGGGACAGGGTAGTGGGGAGGAAAATGGGAGATACGCAGTATTTT. Protein product: CASSQGDRVVGRKMGDTQYF.

The chain joins TRBV5-1 to TRBJ2-7; perhaps TRBD1 as D (5 bases). The CDR3 contains 16 residues. Germline assignment: CDR1 SGHRS and CDR2 YFSETQ. Trimming removed 3 bases at V and 2 bases at J, with 18 bases between. The CDR3 DNA reads as TGCGCCAGCAGCTCCATTTCAGGGCCGAGTACCTACGAGCAGTACTTC. As protein: CASSSISGPSTYEQYF. Looking up the rest from reference TRBV5-1 and TRBJ2-7 gives the full variable domain: KAGVTQTPRYLIKTRGQQVTLSCSPISGHRSVSWYQQTPGQGLQFLFEYFSETQRNKGNFPGRFSGRQFSNSRSEMNVSTLELGDSALYLCASSSISGPSTYEQYFGPGTRLTVT.

This sequence joins TRBV4-1 and TRBJ1-4, with D perhaps matching TRBD1 (5 bases). The ends were cut back, 5 bases at V and 9 bases at J, with 25 bases in the middle. The CDR3 runs 17 residues. Germline values: CDR1 MGHRA, CDR2 YSYEKL. CDR3 residues: CASSTPRWQRGYKKLFF. In DNA, the CDR3 is TGCGCCAGCAGCACACCAAGATGGCAAAGGGGTTACAAAAAACTGTTTTTT.

The chain links TRBV5-1 to TRBJ2-5, with a weak D call TRBD2 (5 bases). The V end lost 4 bases, the J end lost 0 bases, and 7 bases lay between the germline ends. From germline, CDR1 is SGHRS and CDR2 YFSETQ. The CDR3 covers 13 residues. Here the CDR3 DNA reads TGCGCCAGCAGCCCCGGGGACCAAGAGACCCAGTACTTC. Its protein product is CASSPGDQETQYF.

The gene calls are TRBV6-5 and TRBJ1-2, with D possibly matching TRBD1 (5 bases). In germline, CDR1 is MNHEY, CDR2 SVGAGI. The CDR3 is 14 residues long. V lost 5 bases and J lost 5, with 15 bases in between. CDR3 nucleotide sequence: TGTGCCAGCAGTCCACAGGTCGCTGGGTATGGCTACACCTTC. Protein product: CASSPQVAGYGYTF.

The genes are TRBV28 and TRBJ1-5; D possibly corresponds to TRBD1 (6 bases). The CDR3 is 12 residues long. Germline V CDR1 and CDR2: MDHEN, SYDVKM. Trimming removed 8 bases at V and 5 bases at J, with 10 bases between. The CDR3 reads CASCRQDQPQHF. The CDR3 coding sequence is TGTGCCAGCTGCCGACAGGATCAGCCCCAGCATTTT.

The chain is built from TRBV2 and TRBJ2-3; 9 nucleotides match TRBD2. The J segment lost 15 bases and the V segment lost 0 bases, leaving 7 bases of the junction unmatched. Germline-derived CDR1 and CDR2 are SNHLY and FYNNEI. The CDR3 totals 13 residues. The CDR3 DNA follows: TGTGCCAGCAGTGAAGCAGGGGCGGGGGGGCACTATTTT. Protein product: CASSEAGAGGHYF.

This clone occurred once. The chain joins TRBV7-9 to TRBJ2-5; D not resolved. Germline-derived CDR1 and CDR2 are SEHNR and FQNEAQ (reference sequence). The CDR3 length is 15 residues. V lost 2 bases and J lost 0, with 10 bases in between. CDR3 protein: CASSLLGLDQETQYF. The CDR3 bases are TGTGCCAGCAGCTTATTGGGCTTAGACCAAGAGACCCAGTACTTC.

The rearrangement links TRBV6-6 to TRBJ2-3, with 7 bases lining up with TRBD2. CDR3 length: 15 residues. Germline loops: CDR1 MNHNY, CDR2 SVGAGI (reference sequence). The J segment lost 0 bases and the V segment lost 4 bases, leaving 4 bases of the junction unmatched. CDR3 bases: TGTGCCAGCAGTTTCAGCGGGGTGAGCACAGATACGCAGTATTTT. It specifies CASSFSGVSTDTQYF.

This chain joins TRBV14 and TRBJ2-1, with 9 nucleotides matching TRBD1. Trimming at V came to 4 bases and at J to 6 bases, leaving 1 base not matched to a gene. Looked up from germline, CDR1 is SGHDN and CDR2 is FVKESK. The CDR3 totals 13 residues. The CDR3: CASSRDRANEQFF. The CDR3 DNA is TGTGCCAGCAGCCGGGACAGGGCCAATGAGCAGTTCTTC.

The rearrangement uses TRBV5-1 and TRBJ2-3, with D tentatively TRBD1 (5 bases). The ends were cut back, 0 bases at V and 2 bases at J, with 7 bases in the middle. The CDR3 runs to 14 residues. In germline, CDR1 is SGHRS, CDR2 YFSETQ. The CDR3 DNA reads as TGCGCCAGCAGCTTGGTGACAGACACAGATACGCAGTATTTT. It codes for CASSLVTDTDTQYF.

The chain recombines TRBV4-3 with TRBJ2-2; 10 nucleotides match TRBD2. The CDR3 has 16 amino acids. Germline CDR1 reads LGHNA; CDR2 reads YSLEER. V gave up 4 bases and J gave up 7 bases; unmatched junction bases: 9. The CDR3 coding sequence is TGCGCCAGCAGCCCAGGAGCGGGGGGGCGTATCGGGGAGCTGTTTTTT. It is translated as CASSPGAGGRIGELFF.

V and J are TRBV7-9 and TRBJ2-3; 8 nucleotides match TRBD2. The CDR3 consists of 17 residues. CDR1 is SEHNR and CDR2 is FQNEAQ in the germline V gene (reference sequence). Germline trimming cut 3 bases from V and 6 bases from J; bases unmatched to any gene: 14. This CDR3 reads CASSFNTRRGVGDTQYF. DNA of the CDR3: TGTGCCAGCAGCTTTAATACTAGGCGGGGGGTAGGTGATACGCAGTATTTT.

The V and J genes are TRBV4-1 and TRBJ2-5; TRBD2 matches at 10 bases. The CDR3 is made up of 16 amino acids. V shed 0 bases and J 5 bases; nucleotides not matched to a gene: 6. Germline assignment: CDR1 MGHRA and CDR2 YSYEKL. The CDR3 is CASSQEAGGPRETQYF. In nucleotides, the CDR3 is TGCGCCAGCAGCCAAGAAGCGGGGGGGCCCAGGGAGACCCAGTACTTC.

V gene TRBV5-5 combines with J gene TRBJ1-6; 10 nucleotides line up with TRBD1. The ends lost 6 bases at V and 7 bases at J; junction bases unmatched: 7. The CDR3 has 15 amino acids. CDR1 SGHKS and CDR2 YYEKEE come from the germline V gene (reference sequence). This CDR3 is CASTYWDRGNSPLHF. In DNA, the CDR3 is TGTGCCAGCACCTACTGGGACAGGGGAAATTCACCCCTCCACTTT.

J is TRBJ1-2 and V is TRBV5-5; D is perhaps TRBD1 (5 bases). This CDR3 contains 15 residues. CDR1 and CDR2 from the germline V gene are SGHKS and YYEKEE (reference sequence). V lost 0 bases and J lost 3, with 12 bases in between. The DNA for the CDR3 is TGTGCCAGCAGCTTGGCCGGGCAGGGTGACTATGGCTACACCTTC. This sequence encodes CASSLAGQGDYGYTF.

The V call is TRBV5-1, the J call TRBJ2-3; D is unclear. CDR3 length: 13 amino acids. V was shortened by 5 bases and J by 6 bases, with 13 bases between the two germline ends. CDR1 is SGHRS and CDR2 is YFSETQ in the germline V gene. The CDR3 nucleotides read TGCGCCAGCAGACGACACGCCGAGGATACGCAGTATTTT. It translates to CASRRHAEDTQYF.

This clone was seen a handful of times. The chain is built from TRBV10-1 and TRBJ1-4, with 7 bases lining up with TRBD1. Germline CDR1 is WNHNN and CDR2 is SYGVQD (reference sequence). J gave up 5 bases and V 2 bases, and 2 bases lay outside the gene matches. The CDR3 has 14 amino acids. The CDR3 loop is CASSEGQENEKLFF. The CDR3 DNA reads as TGCGCCAGCAGTGAGGGACAGGAGAATGAAAAACTGTTTTTT.

The genes are TRBV30 and TRBJ2-3; D not certain. The CDR3 runs to 13 residues. Germline V gene data show CDR1 as GTSNPN and CDR2 as SVGIG (reference sequence). V lost 1 base and J 3 bases, leaving 8 bases between the germline ends. CDR3 coding DNA: TGTGCCTGGAGTGCCTTCGGGACAGATACGCAGTATTTT. It encodes CAWSAFGTDTQYF.

The DNA for the CDR3 is TGTGCCAGTAAGTCGGGTCAGTATGGCTACACCTTC. The encoded protein is CASKSGQYGYTF. This rearrangement joins TRBV19 to TRBJ1-2; D ambiguous. The CDR3 spans 12 residues. The ends were cut back, 7 bases at V and 5 bases at J, with 11 bases in the middle. Germline V lookup: CDR1 LNHDA, CDR2 SQIVND (reference sequence).

The chain combines TRBV15 with TRBJ1-1; unclear D gene. V was cut by 2 bases and J by 6 bases, with 13 bases left in between. Germline V lookup: CDR1 LNHNV, CDR2 YYDKDF (reference sequence). The CDR3 extends over 14 amino acids. The chain's CDR3 is CATSRTNGGAEAFF. The CDR3 nucleotides are TGTGCCACCAGCAGAACCAACGGAGGCGCTGAAGCTTTCTTT.

This clone was detected once. This rearrangement joins TRBV6-1 to TRBJ1-2; 8 bases are a match to TRBD1. CDR1 and CDR2 (germline): MNHNS, SASEGT. V gave up 6 bases and J gave up 4 bases; unmatched junction bases: 7. The CDR3 has 14 residues. CDR3 nucleotides: TGTGCCAGCAGGACACAGGGGGAGGCCTATGGCTACACCTTC. This encodes CASRTQGEAYGYTF.

The chain has TRBV30 and TRBJ1-3; D remains ambiguous. The germline CDR1 and CDR2 sequences are GTSNPN and SVGIG (reference sequence). CDR3 length equals 13 residues. The ends were cut back, 5 bases at V and 0 bases at J, with 8 bases in the middle. In DNA form, the CDR3 reads TGTGCCTGGTGCCAGTTCTCTGGAAACACCATATATTTT. Its translation is CAWCQFSGNTIYF.